The 7 T cell receptor beta chains presented below share a single source sample, sequenced in a study of T cell changes during pregnancy in multiple sclerosis. The method was immunoSEQ multiplex PCR; TCRdb's version includes in-frame clones alone and lacks a portion of them. Of tens of thousands of clones listed, roughly 93% are singletons. The source material was CD4+ T cells from peripheral blood mononuclear cells, sampled before pregnancy. The receptors shown here come from a female donor with multiple sclerosis, enrolled in a pregnancy study.

The J gene is TRBJ2-1, the V gene TRBV7-3, with TRBD2 matching 12 bases. Germline V gene sequence: CDR1 SGHTA, CDR2 FQGTGA. This CDR3 contains 17 residues. Trimming cost V 3 bases and J 8 bases; bases outside gene matches: 11. The CDR3 loop reads CASSFTSTSGSVYEQFF. In DNA form, the CDR3 reads TGTGCCAGCAGCTTCACGTCGACTAGCGGGAGTGTTTATGAGCAGTTCTTC.

The chain has TRBV11-2 and TRBJ2-1; D perhaps matches TRBD1 (5 bases). V lost 1 base and J lost 0, with 7 bases in between. This CDR3 region has 15 residues. Germline V gene sequence: CDR1 SGHAT, CDR2 FQNNGV. In DNA, the CDR3 is TGTGCCAGCAGCTTAGGGACAACCTCCTACAATGAGCAGTTCTTC. The encoded protein is CASSLGTTSYNEQFF.

CDR3 amino acids: CASSPLGGTYYGYTF. CDR3 coding DNA: TGTGCCAGCAGCCCCCTGGGGGGGACGTACTATGGCTACACCTTC. The rearrangement uses TRBV6-6 and TRBJ1-2, with D tentatively TRBD1 (5 bases). V lost 6 bases and J 3 bases, leaving 17 bases between the germline ends. The CDR3 is 15 amino acids. Germline CDR1 reads MNHNY; CDR2 reads SVGAGI (reference sequence).

The J gene is TRBJ2-7, the V gene TRBV27, with TRBD1 matching 10 bases. The CDR3 length is 17 residues. Germline trimming cut 6 bases from V and 0 bases from J; bases unmatched to any gene: 11. Germline V gene data show CDR1 as MNHEY and CDR2 as SMNVEV (reference sequence). CDR3 DNA sequence: TGTGCCAGCAGCCCCGGGACAGGGGTGATCGGCTCCTACGAGCAGTACTTC. This encodes CASSPGTGVIGSYEQYF.

The V gene is TRBV7-9, the J gene TRBJ1-1; D possibly corresponds to TRBD1 (5 bases). V was cut by 2 bases and J by 6 bases, with 7 bases left in between. Germline lookup yields CDR1 SEHNR and CDR2 FQNEAQ (reference sequence). The CDR3 has 12 residues. The CDR3 loop reads CASSLIGAEAFF. The CDR3 DNA is TGTGCCAGCAGCTTAATAGGGGCTGAAGCTTTCTTT.

The chain employs TRBV9 and TRBJ2-3; TRBD2 aligns across 9 bases. The V gene end was trimmed by 0 bases and the J gene end by 3 bases; junction bases not matched to a gene: 8. Germline V gene sequence: CDR1 SGDLS, CDR2 YYNGEE. This CDR3 region has 17 residues. Here the CDR3 reads CASSVGTSAEVTDTQYF. DNA of the CDR3: TGTGCCAGCAGCGTAGGGACTAGCGCCGAGGTGACAGATACGCAGTATTTT.

This chain links TRBV11-2 with TRBJ2-2; TRBD2 is a possible D gene (6 bases). V was clipped by 8 bases and J by 6 bases, with 28 bases between them. The length of the CDR3 is 18 residues. Germline V lookup: CDR1 SGHAT, CDR2 FQNNGV. In DNA form, the CDR3 reads TGTGCCAGCGCCTCGGGGCTCTTTGACTCGGGGGTCTCCGGGGAGCTGTTTTTT. This sequence encodes CASASGLFDSGVSGELFF.